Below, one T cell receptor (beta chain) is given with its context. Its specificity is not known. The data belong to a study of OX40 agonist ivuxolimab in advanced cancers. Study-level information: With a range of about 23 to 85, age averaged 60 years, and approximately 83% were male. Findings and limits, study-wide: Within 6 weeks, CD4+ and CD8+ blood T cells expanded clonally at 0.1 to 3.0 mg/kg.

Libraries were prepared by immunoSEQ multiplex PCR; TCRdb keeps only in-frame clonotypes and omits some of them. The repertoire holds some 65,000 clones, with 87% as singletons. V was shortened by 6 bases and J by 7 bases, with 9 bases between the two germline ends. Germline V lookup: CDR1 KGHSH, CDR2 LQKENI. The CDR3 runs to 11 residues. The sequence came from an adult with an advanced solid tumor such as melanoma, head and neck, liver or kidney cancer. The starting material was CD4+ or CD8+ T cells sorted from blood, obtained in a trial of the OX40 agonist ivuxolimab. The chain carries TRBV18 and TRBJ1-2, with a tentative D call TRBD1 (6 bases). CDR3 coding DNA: TGTGCCAGCTCCAGGGGATCTGGCTACACCTTC. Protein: CASSRGSGYTF.